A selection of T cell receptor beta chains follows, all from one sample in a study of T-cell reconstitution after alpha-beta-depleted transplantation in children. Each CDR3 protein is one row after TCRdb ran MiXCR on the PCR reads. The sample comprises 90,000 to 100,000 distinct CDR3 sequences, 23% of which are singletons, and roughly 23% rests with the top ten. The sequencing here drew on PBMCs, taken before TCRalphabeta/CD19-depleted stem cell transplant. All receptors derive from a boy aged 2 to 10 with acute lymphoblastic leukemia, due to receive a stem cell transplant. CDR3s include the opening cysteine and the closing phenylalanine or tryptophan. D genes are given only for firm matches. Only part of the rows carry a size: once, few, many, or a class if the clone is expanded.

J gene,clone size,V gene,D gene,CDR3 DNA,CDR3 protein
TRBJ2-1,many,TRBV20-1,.,TGCAGTCCCGCGGGGTTCAGCTCCTACAATGAGCAGTTCTTC,CSPAGFSSYNEQFF
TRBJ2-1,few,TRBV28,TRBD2,TGTGCCAGCAGTACCGGGACTAGCGGAGCGTACAATGAGCAGTTCTTC,CASSTGTSGAYNEQFF
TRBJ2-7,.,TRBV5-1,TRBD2,TGCGCCAGCAGCTCGGGACTAGCGGGAGGGCCCTACGAGCAGTACTTC,CASSSGLAGGPYEQYF
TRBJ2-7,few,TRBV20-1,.,TGCAGTGCTAGAGATCCCCGGCGGGCAGCACGGGAGCAGTACTTC,CSARDPRRAAREQYF
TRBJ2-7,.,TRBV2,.,TGTGCCAGCAGTCACCTCAAGGACCGAAATGATCTACGCGAGCAGTACTTC,CASSHLKDRNDLREQYF
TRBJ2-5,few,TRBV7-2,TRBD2,TGTGCCAGCAGCTACACTAGCGGGAGTTTAGAGACCCAGTACTTC,CASSYTSGSLETQYF
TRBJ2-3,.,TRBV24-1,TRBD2,TGTGCCACCAGTGATGCCAGACTAGCGGAGGCCCCCAGAAATACGCAGTATTTT,CATSDARLAEAPRNTQYF
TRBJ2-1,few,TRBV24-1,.,TGTGCCACCGGTCCCTACAATGAGCAGTTCTTC,CATGPYNEQFF
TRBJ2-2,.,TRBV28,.,TGTGCCAGCGTGGCTAGCACCACCGGGGAGCTGTTTTTT,CASVASTTGELFF
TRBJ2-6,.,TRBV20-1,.,TGCAGTGCTAGGGATACCCCGGGGTACTCTGGGGCCAACGTCCTGACTTTC,CSARDTPGYSGANVLTF
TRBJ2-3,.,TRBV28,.,TGTGCCAGCAGTCTTCCCGGGTTATCTAGCACAGATACGCAGTATTTT,CASSLPGLSSTDTQYF
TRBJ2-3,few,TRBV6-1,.,TGTGCCAGCAGGGCGGAGGGAACCACAGATACGCAGTATTTT,CASRAEGTTDTQYF
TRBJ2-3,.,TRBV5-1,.,TGCGCCAGCAGCGCTGAACCTAGCGGAGGGGGAGCAGATACGCAGTATTTT,CASSAEPSGGGADTQYF
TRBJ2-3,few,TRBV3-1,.,TGTGCCAGCAGATCACAGGGAGGGGGCACAGATACGCAGTATTTT,CASRSQGGGTDTQYF
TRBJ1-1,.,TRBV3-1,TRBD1,TGTGCCAGCAGTCAAAACCAGGGGGCGACTGAAGCTTTCTTT,CASSQNQGATEAFF
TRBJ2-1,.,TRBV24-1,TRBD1,TGTGCCACCGGATCGGACAGGGCCCCCTACAATGAGCAGTTCTTC,CATGSDRAPYNEQFF
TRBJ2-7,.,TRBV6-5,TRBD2,TGTGCCAGCAGTTACGGGACTAGACGGCACGAGCAGTACTTC,CASSYGTRRHEQYF
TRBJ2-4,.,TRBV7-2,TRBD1,TGTGCCAGCAGCTTAGGGACAGGGAAGATCGGAAACATTCAGTACTTC,CASSLGTGKIGNIQYF
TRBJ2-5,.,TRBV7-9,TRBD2,TGTGCCAGCAGCTTAGTAGGGGCTAGCGGACAAGAGACCCAGTACTTC,CASSLVGASGQETQYF
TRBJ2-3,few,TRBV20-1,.,TGCAGTGCTAGAGAACTAGTAACGAGCACGCAGTATTTT,CSARELVTSTQYF
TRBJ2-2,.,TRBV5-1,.,TGCGCCAGCAGTCCCAAGTTATCCACCGGGGAGCTGTTTTTT,CASSPKLSTGELFF
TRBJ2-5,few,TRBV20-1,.,TGCAGTGCCAGGGATGGGGGTTTGGGGAAAGAGACCCAGTACTTC,CSARDGGLGKETQYF
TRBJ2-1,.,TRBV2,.,TGTACCTGCAGTCCCTCGGAGGTGGGCCTGAGCTCCTACAATGAGCAGTTCTTC,CTCSPSEVGLSSYNEQFF
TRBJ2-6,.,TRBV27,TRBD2,TGTGCCAGCAGTTTAAGTCTAGCGGGGGCTTCTGGGGCCAACGTCCTGACTTTC,CASSLSLAGASGANVLTF
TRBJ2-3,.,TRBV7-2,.,TGTGCCAGCAGCTTATCCCGGGGAACAGATACGCAGTATTTT,CASSLSRGTDTQYF
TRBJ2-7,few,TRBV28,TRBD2,TGTGCCAGCAAGGGGGGACTAGCGGTCTACGAGCAGTACTTC,CASKGGLAVYEQYF
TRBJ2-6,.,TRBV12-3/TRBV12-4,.,TGTGCCAGCAGTTTGCAGGGACTCAGAGTCCTGACTTTC,CASSLQGLRVLTF
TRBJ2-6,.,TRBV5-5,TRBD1,TGTGCCAGCAGCTGGTTGGGACAGGGTTCATCCGGGGCCAACGTCCTGACTTTC,CASSWLGQGSSGANVLTF
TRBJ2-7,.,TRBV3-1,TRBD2,TGTGCCAGCAGCCAAACGACTAGCCCTAGCTCCTACGAGCAGTACTTC,CASSQTTSPSSYEQYF
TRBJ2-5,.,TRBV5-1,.,TGCGCCAGCAGCTTGACGGCTGCAGGGGGGGAGACCCAGTACTTC,CASSLTAAGGETQYF
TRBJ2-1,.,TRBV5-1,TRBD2,TGCGCCAGCAGCCCCACTAGCGGAGGGGTCTCCTACAATGAGCAGTTCTTC,CASSPTSGGVSYNEQFF
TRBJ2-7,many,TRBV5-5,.,TGTGCCAGCGGGCTGAGCGGAGGTACTTACGAGCAGTACTTC,CASGLSGGTYEQYF
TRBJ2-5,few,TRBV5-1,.,TGCGCCAGCAGCCGAGGAGGGTCACAAGAGACCCAGTACTTC,CASSRGGSQETQYF
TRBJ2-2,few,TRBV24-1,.,TGTGCCACCAGAGGAGGGGCCTCCGGGGAGCTGTTTTTT,CATRGGASGELFF
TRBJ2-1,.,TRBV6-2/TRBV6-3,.,TGTGCCAGCAGCCTGGACCCCTACAATGAGCAGTTCTTC,CASSLDPYNEQFF
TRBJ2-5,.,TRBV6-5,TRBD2,TGTGCCAGCAGTTACTCGCGGGAGCGGGTGGAGACCCAGTACTTC,CASSYSRERVETQYF
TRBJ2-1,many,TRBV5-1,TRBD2,TGCGCCAGCAGCTTGTTACGGGAGGCGGGGTGGCACAATGAGCAGTTCTTC,CASSLLREAGWHNEQFF
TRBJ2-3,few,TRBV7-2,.,TGTGCCAGCAGCTTATTTGACGGGACAGATACGCAGTATTTT,CASSLFDGTDTQYF
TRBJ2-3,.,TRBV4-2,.,TGTGCCAGCAGCCCGCGGGACCGCCAGGGGGATACGCAGTATTTT,CASSPRDRQGDTQYF
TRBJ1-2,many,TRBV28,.,TGTGCCAGCAGTCCGACACCCATCGGGGGCTATGGCTACACCTTC,CASSPTPIGGYGYTF
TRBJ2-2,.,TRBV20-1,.,TGCAGTGCTAGGATGGGACTCGACACCGGGGAGCTGTTTTTT,CSARMGLDTGELFF
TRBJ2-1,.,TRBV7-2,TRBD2,TGTGCCAGCTTTTTACGAGCGGGAGGGGGATTTAGGCCGTTCTTC,CASFLRAGGGFRPFF
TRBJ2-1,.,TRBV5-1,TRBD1,TGCGCCAGCAGCTTCCTAGGACAGGGGGGGGGTGAGCAGTTCTTC,CASSFLGQGGGEQFF
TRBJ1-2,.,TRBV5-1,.,TGCGCCAGCAGTCAACAGGGTGACGGCTACACCTTC,CASSQQGDGYTF
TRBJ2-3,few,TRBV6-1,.,TGTGCCAGCACTGGACAGCCGACTAGCACAGATACGCAGTATTTT,CASTGQPTSTDTQYF
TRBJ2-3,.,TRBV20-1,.,TGCAGTGCTCCGGTCGAGACTTTTGGACGTTCCCAGTATTTT,CSAPVETFGRSQYF
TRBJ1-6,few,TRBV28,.,TGTGCCAGCAGGGCAGAAGCGATACCCCTCCACTTT,CASRAEAIPLHF
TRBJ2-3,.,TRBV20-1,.,TGCAGTGCTCTTCTGATGGGAATAGCAGATACGCAGTATTTT,CSALLMGIADTQYF
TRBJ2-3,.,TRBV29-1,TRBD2,TGCAGCGTCCTACAACGCGGGCTCACTAGCGGAGGGCCTTGGGTCATAGATACGCAGTATTTT,CSVLQRGLTSGGPWVIDTQYF
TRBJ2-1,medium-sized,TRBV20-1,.,TGCAGTGCTCCTAAGTGGGACAATGAGCAGTTCTTC,CSAPKWDNEQFF
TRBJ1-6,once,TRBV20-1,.,TGCAGTGCTAGACAGGGAGAGTATAATTCACCCCTCCACTTT,CSARQGEYNSPLHF
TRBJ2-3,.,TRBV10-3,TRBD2,TGTGCCATCGGCGGGACTAGCAGCACAGATACGCAGTATTTT,CAIGGTSSTDTQYF
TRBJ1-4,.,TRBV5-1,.,TGCGCCAGCAGCTTGGTGGCGGGACCCGGTGAAAAACTGTTTTTT,CASSLVAGPGEKLFF
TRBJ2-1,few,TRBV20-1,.,TGCAGTGCTAGAGAATCCAGCGGAGAAGGGGTTGGGTGGTTCTTC,CSARESSGEGVGWFF
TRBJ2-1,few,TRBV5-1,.,TGCGCCAGCAGCTTGGTATCGGGGCAAGGCAACAATGAGCAGTTCTTC,CASSLVSGQGNNEQFF
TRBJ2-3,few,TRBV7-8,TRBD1,TGTGCCAGCAGCTCCTACCCTTCCGACAGGGGGGAGGCAGATACGCAGTATTTT,CASSSYPSDRGEADTQYF